The rows below give T cell receptor beta chains drawn from one sample of a study of T cell repertoires in cytomegalovirus infection. Using its own MiXCR run on the reads, TCRdb lists one record per CDR3 protein. The sample has 150,000 to 200,000 distinct CDR3 sequences; approximately 30% are singletons. Sequenced sample: PBMCs. The receptor set was obtained from a human donor in good health (CMV status not recorded). Some clones in this sample may be carry-over from other donors' samples. CDR3s include the opening cysteine and the closing phenylalanine or tryptophan. A D gene is named only where the DNA matches it firmly. Some rows have no size entry. The others give once, few or many, or a class for an expanded clone.

CDR3	DNA	J	size	V	D
CASSWDSAHPEAFF	TGTGCCAGCAGTTGGGACAGTGCCCATCCCGAAGCTTTCTTT	TRBJ1-1	few	TRBV6-2/TRBV6-3	TRBD1
CASSLGAGYTGELFF	TGTGCCAGCAGCCTAGGGGCGGGGTACACCGGGGAGCTGTTTTTT	TRBJ2-2	many	TRBV7-8	.
CAGGGRVSGELFF	TGTGCCGGGGGGGGCAGGGTCAGCGGGGAGCTGTTTTTT	TRBJ2-2	few	TRBV7-2	.
CASSVGPDAISYEQYF	TGTGCCAGCAGCGTAGGTCCGGACGCTATTTCCTACGAGCAGTACTTC	TRBJ2-7	.	TRBV9	.
CASSQVSSGNQPQHF	TGTGCCAGCAGCCAAGTCAGTTCGGGCAATCAGCCCCAGCATTTT	TRBJ1-5	.	TRBV4-1	.
CSARDSTAWGTEAFF	TGCAGTGCTAGAGATAGTACGGCATGGGGCACTGAAGCTTTCTTT	TRBJ1-1	.	TRBV20-1	.
CASSERISPDQPQHF	TGTGCCAGCAGTGAAAGGATTTCTCCGGATCAGCCCCAGCATTTT	TRBJ1-5	.	TRBV2	.
CASSLRGAQGEQYF	TGTGCCAGCAGTTTACGGGGGGCTCAAGGCGAGCAGTACTTC	TRBJ2-7	many	TRBV12-3/TRBV12-4	.
CASSRQGDPNTEAFF	TGTGCCAGCAGCCGTCAAGGGGATCCGAACACTGAAGCTTTCTTT	TRBJ1-1	few	TRBV9	.
CASWPGLAGNEQFF	TGCGCCAGCTGGCCGGGACTAGCGGGTAATGAGCAGTTCTTC	TRBJ2-1	once	TRBV5-1	TRBD2
CASSFWDRAPYEQYF	TGTGCCAGCAGCTTCTGGGACAGGGCACCCTACGAGCAGTACTTC	TRBJ2-7	.	TRBV5-6	TRBD1
CASSLLRLQFPANYGYTF	TGTGCCAGCAGCTTACTAAGATTACAGTTTCCCGCTAACTATGGCTACACCTTC	TRBJ1-2	many	TRBV7-2	.
CASATGYQPQHF	TGTGCCAGTGCTACAGGGTACCAGCCCCAGCATTTT	TRBJ1-5	few	TRBV19	.
CASSPGASYGYTF	TGTGCCAGCAGCCCAGGGGCGAGCTATGGCTACACCTTC	TRBJ1-2	few	TRBV3-1	.
CASSRVWGHWEQFF	TGTGCCAGCAGCCGGGTCTGGGGACATTGGGAGCAGTTCTTC	TRBJ2-1	.	TRBV6-5	.
CASSDKSKNIQYF	TGTGCCAGCAGTGACAAATCCAAAAACATTCAGTACTTC	TRBJ2-4	many	TRBV7-2	.
CASSPLAGGLYQETQYF	TGCGCCAGCAGCCCCTTAGCGGGGGGGCTTTACCAAGAGACCCAGTACTTC	TRBJ2-5	few	TRBV4-1	TRBD2